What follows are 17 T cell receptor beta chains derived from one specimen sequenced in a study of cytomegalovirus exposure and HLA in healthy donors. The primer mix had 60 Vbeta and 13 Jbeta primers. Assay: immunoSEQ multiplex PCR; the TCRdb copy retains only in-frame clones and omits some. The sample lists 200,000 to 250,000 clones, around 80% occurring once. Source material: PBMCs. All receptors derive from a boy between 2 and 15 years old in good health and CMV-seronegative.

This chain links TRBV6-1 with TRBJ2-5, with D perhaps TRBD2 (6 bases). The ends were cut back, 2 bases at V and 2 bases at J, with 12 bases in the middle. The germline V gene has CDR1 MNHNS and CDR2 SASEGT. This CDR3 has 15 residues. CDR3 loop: CASSELGGRQETQYF. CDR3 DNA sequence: TGTGCCAGCAGTGAACTGGGTGGGAGGCAAGAGACCCAGTACTTC.

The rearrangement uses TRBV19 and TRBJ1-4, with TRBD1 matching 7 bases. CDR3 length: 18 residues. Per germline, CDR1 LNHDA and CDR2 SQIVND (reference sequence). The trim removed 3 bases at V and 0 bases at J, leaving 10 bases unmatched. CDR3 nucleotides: TGTGCCAGTAGTATTGGTACAGGGGAATGGGCAACTAATGAAAAACTGTTTTTT. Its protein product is CASSIGTGEWATNEKLFF. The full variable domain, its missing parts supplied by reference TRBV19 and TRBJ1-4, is DGGITQSPKYLFRKEGQNVTLSCEQNLNHDAMYWYRQDPGQGLRLIYYSQIVNDFQKGDIAEGYSVSREKKESFPLTVTSAQKNPTAFYLCASSIGTGEWATNEKLFFGSGTQLSVL.

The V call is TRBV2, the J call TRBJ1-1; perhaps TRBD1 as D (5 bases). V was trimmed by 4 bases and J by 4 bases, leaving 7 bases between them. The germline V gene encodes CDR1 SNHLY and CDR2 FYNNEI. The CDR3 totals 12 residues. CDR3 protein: CASSVRGTEAFF. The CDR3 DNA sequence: TGTGCCAGCAGTGTAAGGGGCACTGAAGCTTTCTTT.

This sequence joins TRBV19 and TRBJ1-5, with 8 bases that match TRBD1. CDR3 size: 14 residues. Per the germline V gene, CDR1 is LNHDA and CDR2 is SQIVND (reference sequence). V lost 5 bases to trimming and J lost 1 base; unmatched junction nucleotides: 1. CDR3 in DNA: TGTGCCAGTAGTGCAGGGGGCAGCAATCAGCCCCAGCATTTT. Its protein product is CASSAGGSNQPQHF.

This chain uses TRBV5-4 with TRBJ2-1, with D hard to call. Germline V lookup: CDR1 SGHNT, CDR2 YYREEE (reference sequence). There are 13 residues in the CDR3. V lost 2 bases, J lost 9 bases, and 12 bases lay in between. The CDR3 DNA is TGTGCCAGCAGCTTTCTAGTTAGAGGTGAGCAGTTCTTC. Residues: CASSFLVRGEQFF. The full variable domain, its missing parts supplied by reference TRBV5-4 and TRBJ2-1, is ETGVTQSPTHLIKTRGQQVTLRCSSQSGHNTVSWYQQALGQGPQFIFQYYREEENGRGNFPPRFSGLQFPNYSSELNVNALELDDSALYLCASSFLVRGEQFFGPGTRLTVL.

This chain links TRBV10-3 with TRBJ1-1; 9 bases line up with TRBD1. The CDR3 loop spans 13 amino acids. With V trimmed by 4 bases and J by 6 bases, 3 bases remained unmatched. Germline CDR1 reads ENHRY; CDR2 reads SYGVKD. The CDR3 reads CAISAQGAPEAFF. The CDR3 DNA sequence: TGTGCCATCAGTGCACAGGGGGCCCCTGAAGCTTTCTTT.

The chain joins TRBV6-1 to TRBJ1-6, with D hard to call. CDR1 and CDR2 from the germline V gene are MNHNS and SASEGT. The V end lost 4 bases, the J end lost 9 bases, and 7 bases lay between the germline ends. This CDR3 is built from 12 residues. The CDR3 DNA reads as TGTGCCAGCAGTGGAGGGATTTCACCCCTCCACTTT. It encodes CASSGGISPLHF.

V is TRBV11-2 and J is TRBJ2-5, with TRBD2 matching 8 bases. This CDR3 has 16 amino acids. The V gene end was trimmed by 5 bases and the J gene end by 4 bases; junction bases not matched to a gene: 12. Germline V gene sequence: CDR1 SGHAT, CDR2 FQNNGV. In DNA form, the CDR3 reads TGTGCCAGCAGCCCAAGTCCCGGGACTAGGGTAGAGACCCAGTACTTC. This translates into CASSPSPGTRVETQYF.

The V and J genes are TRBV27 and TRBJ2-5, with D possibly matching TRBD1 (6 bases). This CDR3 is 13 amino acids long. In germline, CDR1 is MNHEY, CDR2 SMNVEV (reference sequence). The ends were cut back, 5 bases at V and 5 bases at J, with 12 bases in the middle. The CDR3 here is CASSQGLVETQYF. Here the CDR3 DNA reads TGTGCCAGCAGTCAGGGGTTGGTCGAGACCCAGTACTTC.

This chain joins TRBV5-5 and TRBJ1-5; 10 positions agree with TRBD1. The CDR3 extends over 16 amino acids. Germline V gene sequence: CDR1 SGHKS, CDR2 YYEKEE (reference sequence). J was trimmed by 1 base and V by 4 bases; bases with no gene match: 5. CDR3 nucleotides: TGTGCCAGCAGCCCAGCGACAGGGGGCAGCAATCAGCCCCAGCATTTT. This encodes CASSPATGGSNQPQHF.

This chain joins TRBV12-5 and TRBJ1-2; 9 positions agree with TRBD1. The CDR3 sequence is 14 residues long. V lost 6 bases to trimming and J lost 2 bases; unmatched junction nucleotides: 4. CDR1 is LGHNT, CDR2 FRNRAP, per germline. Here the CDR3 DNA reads TGTGCTAGTGGGGCACAGGGGGCGAACTATGGCTACACCTTC. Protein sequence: CASGAQGANYGYTF.

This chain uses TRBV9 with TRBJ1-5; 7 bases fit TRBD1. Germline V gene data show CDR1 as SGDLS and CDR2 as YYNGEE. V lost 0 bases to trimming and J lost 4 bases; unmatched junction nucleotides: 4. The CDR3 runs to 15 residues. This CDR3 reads CASSVGTGLNQPQHF. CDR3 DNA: TGTGCCAGCAGCGTAGGGACAGGCCTAAATCAGCCCCAGCATTTT.

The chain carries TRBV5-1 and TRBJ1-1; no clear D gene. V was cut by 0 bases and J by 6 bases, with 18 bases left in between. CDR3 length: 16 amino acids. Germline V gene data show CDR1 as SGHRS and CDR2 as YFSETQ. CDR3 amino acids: CASSLAPDTGRAEAFF. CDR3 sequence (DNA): TGCGCCAGCAGCTTGGCCCCCGACACGGGGAGGGCTGAAGCTTTCTTT.

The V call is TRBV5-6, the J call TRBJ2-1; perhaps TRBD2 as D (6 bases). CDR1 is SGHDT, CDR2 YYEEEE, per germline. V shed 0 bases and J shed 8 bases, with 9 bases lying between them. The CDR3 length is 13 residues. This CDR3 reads CASSLGWGDEQFF. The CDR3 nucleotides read TGTGCCAGCAGCTTGGGGTGGGGGGATGAGCAGTTCTTC.

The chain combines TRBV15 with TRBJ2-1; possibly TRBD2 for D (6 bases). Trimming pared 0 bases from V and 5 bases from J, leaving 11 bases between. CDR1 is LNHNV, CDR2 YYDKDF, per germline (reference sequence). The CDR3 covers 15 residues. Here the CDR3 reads CATSRDLGEDNEQFF. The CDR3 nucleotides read TGTGCCACCAGCAGAGATCTCGGGGAGGACAATGAGCAGTTCTTC. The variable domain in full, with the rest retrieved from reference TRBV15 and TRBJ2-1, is DAMVIQNPRYQVTQFGKPVTLSCSQTLNHNVMYWYQQKSSQAPKLLFHYYDKDFNNEADTPDNFQSRRPNTSFCFLDIRSPGLGDTAMYLCATSRDLGEDNEQFFGPGTRLTVL.

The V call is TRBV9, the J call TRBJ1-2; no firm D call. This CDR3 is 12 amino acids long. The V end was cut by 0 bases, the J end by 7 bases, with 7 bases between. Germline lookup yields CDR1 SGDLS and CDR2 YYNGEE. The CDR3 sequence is CASSVGAAGYTF. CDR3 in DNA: TGTGCCAGCAGCGTAGGGGCCGCTGGCTACACCTTC. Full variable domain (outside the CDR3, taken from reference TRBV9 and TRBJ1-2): DSGVTQTPKHLITATGQRVTLRCSPRSGDLSVYWYQQSLDQGLQFLIQYYNGEERAKGNILERFSAQQFPDLHSELNLSSLELGDSALYFCASSVGAAGYTFGSGTRLTVV.

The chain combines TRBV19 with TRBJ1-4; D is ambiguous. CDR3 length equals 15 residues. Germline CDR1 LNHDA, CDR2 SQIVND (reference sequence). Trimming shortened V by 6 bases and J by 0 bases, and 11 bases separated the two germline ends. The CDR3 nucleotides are TGTGCCAGTAGGGGAGCGATAACAACTAATGAAAAACTGTTTTTT. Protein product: CASRGAITTNEKLFF.